These 23 T cell receptor beta chains came from one sample sequenced in a study of beta chain features in type 1 diabetes. Isolated RNA was reverse transcribed in full, so expressed TCRB transcripts were sequenced. The repertoire was sequenced with immunoSEQ multiplex PCR; TCRdb's copy has only in-frame clones and lacks some. This table has 350,000 to 450,000 clones, roughly 16% appearing once. Sequenced material: naive CD4+ T cells from blood. The receptors shown here come from a woman between 18 and 30 years old in good health.

The rearrangement links TRBV7-9 to TRBJ2-3, with no clear D. V shed 5 bases and J shed 1 base, with 7 bases lying between them. The length of the CDR3 is 13 residues. Germline CDR1 SEHNR, CDR2 FQNEAQ (reference sequence). The DNA of the CDR3 is TGTGCCAGCAGCAAGCAGGGCACAGATACGCAGTATTTT. Translating gives CASSKQGTDTQYF.

This clone occurred a few times. V usage is TRBV30 and J usage is TRBJ1-5, with a tentative D call TRBD1 (6 bases). The length of the CDR3 is 15 residues. CDR1 and CDR2 (germline): GTSNPN, SVGIG (reference sequence). V was cut by 0 bases and J by 9 bases, with 18 bases left in between. CDR3 sequence: CAWSVVGGGGRPQHF. In nucleotides, the CDR3 is TGTGCCTGGAGTGTAGTAGGGGGAGGGGGACGGCCCCAGCATTTT.

This chain joins TRBV13 and TRBJ2-3, with 11 bases identical to TRBD2. The CDR3 is made up of 18 amino acids. The germline gives CDR1 PRHDT, CDR2 FYEKMQ (reference sequence). V dropped 3 bases and J dropped 2; count of bases not matched to a gene: 10. The CDR3 spells CASSFPPGTSGYTDTQYF. CDR3 nucleotide sequence: TGTGCCAGCAGCTTCCCCCCCGGGACTAGCGGTTACACAGATACGCAGTATTTT. The full variable domain, in which reference TRBV13 and TRBJ2-3 provide the parts outside the CDR3, is AAGVIQSPRHLIKEKRETATLKCYPIPRHDTVYWYQQGPGQDPQFLISFYEKMQSDKGSIPDRFSAQQFSDYHSELNMSSLELGDSALYFCASSFPPGTSGYTDTQYFGPGTRLTVL.

The rearrangement links TRBV7-9 to TRBJ1-5, with D possibly being TRBD1 (5 bases). Per the germline V gene, CDR1 is SEHNR and CDR2 is FQNEAQ (reference sequence). Trimming left V 6 bases short and J 4 bases short, with 19 bases between. The CDR3 is made up of 16 amino acids. The CDR3 DNA is TGTGCCAGCAGTTGGCATAGCCAGGGTCTAAATCAGCCCCAGCATTTT. Its protein product is CASSWHSQGLNQPQHF.

The rearrangement uses TRBV30 and TRBJ1-2; D may be TRBD1 (6 bases). Germline V lookup: CDR1 GTSNPN, CDR2 SVGIG (reference sequence). Trimming took 3 bases from V and 1 from J, leaving 12 bases between them. CDR3 length: 14 residues. The CDR3 DNA follows: TGTGCCTGGAGGCAACAGGGTCTTAACTATGGCTACACCTTC. Its protein product is CAWRQQGLNYGYTF.

Only a few counts were recorded for this clone. The CDR3: CASSIQGQETQYF. The CDR3 nucleotides read TGCGCCAGCAGCATTCAGGGGCAAGAGACCCAGTACTTC. This rearrangement joins TRBV5-1 to TRBJ2-5, with D possibly matching TRBD1 (6 bases). V lost 4 bases, J lost 2 bases, and 9 bases lay in between. The CDR3 loop spans 13 amino acids. The germline gives CDR1 SGHRS, CDR2 YFSETQ.

This clone was seen a few times. The chain is built from TRBV7-2 and TRBJ2-1, with D unclear. There are 13 residues in the CDR3. V shed 1 base and J shed 3 bases, with 4 bases lying between them. Germline V gene data show CDR1 as SGHTA and CDR2 as FQGNSA. CDR3 DNA: TGTGCCAGCAGCTTAGGAGACTACAATGAGCAGTTCTTC. Protein product: CASSLGDYNEQFF. Variable domain in full (rest from reference TRBV7-2 and TRBJ2-1): GAGVSQSPSNKVTEKGKDVELRCDPISGHTALYWYRQSLGQGLEFLIYFQGNSAPDKSGLPSDRFSAERTGGSVSTLTIQRTQQEDSAVYLCASSLGDYNEQFFGPGTRLTVL.

This clone occurred a few times. The genes are TRBV6-6 and TRBJ2-7; 7 bases line up with TRBD2. The V and J ends lost 0 bases and 7 bases, in that order; junction bases with no gene match: 6. There are 14 residues in the CDR3. Germline assignment: CDR1 MNHNY and CDR2 SVGAGI (reference sequence). The CDR3 bases are TGTGCCAGCAGTTACTCGAGCGGGGCGGGAGAGCAGTACTTC. Translation: CASSYSSGAGEQYF.

This chain joins TRBV19 and TRBJ1-1, with D hard to call. This CDR3 is 14 amino acids long. V shed 2 bases and J shed 1 base, with 8 bases lying between them. Per germline, CDR1 LNHDA and CDR2 SQIVND (reference sequence). CDR3 protein: CASSIQSANTEAFF. CDR3 DNA sequence: TGTGCCAGTAGTATACAGAGCGCGAACACTGAAGCTTTCTTT.

This clone is a singleton in its sample. The V and J genes are TRBV2 and TRBJ1-1, with D unresolved. CDR3 length equals 15 residues. The V and J ends lost 4 bases and 7 bases respectively, with 19 bases between them. Germline CDR1 is SNHLY and CDR2 is FYNNEI. CDR3 coding DNA: TGTGCCAGCAGTGTATTAACCGGGAGCCAAGGTGAAGCTTTCTTT. Translation gives CASSVLTGSQGEAFF. Drawing the rest from reference TRBV2 and TRBJ1-1, the complete variable domain is EPEVTQTPSHQVTQMGQEVILRCVPISNHLYFYWYRQILGQKVEFLVSFYNNEISEKSEIFDDQFSVERPDGSNFTLKIRSTKLEDSAMYFCASSVLTGSQGEAFFGQGTRLTVV.

This clone appeared a few times. DNA of the CDR3: TGCGCCAGCAGCCCGGGGACAGGGAATCACGAGCAGTACTTC. Translated, it gives CASSPGTGNHEQYF. The chain is built from TRBV5-1 and TRBJ2-7; 9 bases line up with TRBD1. CDR1 is SGHRS and CDR2 is YFSETQ in the germline V gene. CDR3 length: 14 amino acids. Trimming removed 4 bases from V and 5 bases from J; junction bases left unmatched: 7.

The chain recombines TRBV25-1 with TRBJ2-1; TRBD2 is a possible D gene (7 bases). CDR3 size: 15 residues. With 1 base removed from V and 4 bases from J, the gap between germline ends came to 11 bases. CDR1 MGHDK and CDR2 SYGVNS come from the germline V gene. The CDR3 sequence: CASSELRGGYNEQFF. The CDR3 bases are TGTGCCAGCAGTGAATTGAGGGGGGGATACAATGAGCAGTTCTTC.

The chain links TRBV5-4 to TRBJ2-7; 11 bases map to TRBD2. The junction had 2 bases not matched to a gene; V was cut back by 3 bases and J by 0 bases. The germline V gene has CDR1 SGHNT and CDR2 YYREEE (reference sequence). The CDR3 has 15 amino acids. The CDR3: CASSYGTSGSYEQYF. The CDR3 DNA reads TGTGCCAGCAGCTATGGGACTAGCGGCTCCTACGAGCAGTACTTC.

This clone was counted only a few times. The chain employs TRBV29-1 and TRBJ2-1; D perhaps matches TRBD1 (6 bases). V was clipped by 3 bases and J by 5 bases, with 14 bases between them. This CDR3 has 14 residues. CDR1 SQVTM and CDR2 ANQGSEA come from the germline V gene. The CDR3 nucleotides are TGCAGCGTTGATAGGGGGAGCCTACACAATGAGCAGTTCTTC. This gives the protein CSVDRGSLHNEQFF.

The rearrangement uses TRBV7-2 and TRBJ2-5, with D possibly being TRBD2 (5 bases). Trimming removed 10 bases at V and 2 bases at J, with 17 bases between. The CDR3 covers 14 residues. Germline V gene lookup returns CDR1 SGHTA and CDR2 FQGNSA. CDR3 loop: CATRLAGHQETQYF. The CDR3 DNA sequence: TGTGCCACCAGGCTAGCTGGGCATCAAGAGACCCAGTACTTC.

This clone has more than one count but fewer than ten. The rearrangement links TRBV28 to TRBJ2-7; no definite D call. Germline CDR1 MDHEN, CDR2 SYDVKM. This CDR3 region has 14 residues. Trimming pared 3 bases from V and 2 bases from J, leaving 11 bases between. The DNA for the CDR3 is TGTGCCAGCAGTTTCGGCAGGCGCACCTACGAGCAGTACTTC. Amino acid sequence: CASSFGRRTYEQYF.

This chain uses TRBV11-3 with TRBJ2-1; D remains ambiguous. This CDR3 has 16 amino acids. The germline V gene encodes CDR1 SGHNT and CDR2 YENEEA. V was clipped by 2 bases and J by 0 bases, with 11 bases between them. The CDR3 nucleotides read TGTGCCAGCAGCTTAAGACACGTTAGCTCCTACAATGAGCAGTTCTTC. It encodes CASSLRHVSSYNEQFF. Together with reference TRBV11-3 and TRBJ2-1, the CDR3 gives the full variable domain: EAGVVQSPRYKIIEKKQPVAFWCNPISGHNTLYWYLQNLGQGPELLIRYENEEAVDDSQLPKDRFSAERLKGVDSTLKIQPAELGDSAVYLCASSLRHVSSYNEQFFGPGTRLTVL.

V is TRBV4-2 and J is TRBJ1-5; D is possibly TRBD1 (6 bases). Trimming took 4 bases from V and 1 from J, leaving 17 bases between them. CDR3 length: 17 residues. Germline V lookup: CDR1 LGHNA, CDR2 YNFKEQ. The CDR3 protein is CASSPQNRTESNQPQHF. DNA for the CDR3: TGTGCCAGCAGCCCCCAGAACCGGACAGAGAGCAATCAGCCCCAGCATTTT.

CDR3 nucleotides: TGTGCCAGCATTCCGGGACAGGGCCGACAGCAAGAGACCCAGTACTTC. Its translation is CASIPGQGRQQETQYF. The chain couples TRBV28 to TRBJ2-5; 9 bases are a match to TRBD1. V lost 7 bases and J lost 2; bases outside the gene matches: 11. Germline-derived CDR1 and CDR2 are MDHEN and SYDVKM. The CDR3 totals 16 residues.

This rearrangement joins TRBV19 to TRBJ2-5; the D gene is possibly TRBD2 (5 bases). In germline, CDR1 is LNHDA, CDR2 SQIVND (reference sequence). The V end lost 6 bases, the J end lost 5 bases, and 16 bases lay between the germline ends. The CDR3 spans 14 residues. The CDR3 sequence is CASSPRARGETQYF. The CDR3 nucleotides read TGTGCCAGTAGCCCACGGGCGCGAGGGGAGACCCAGTACTTC.

This chain uses TRBV6-1 with TRBJ1-5; D call uncertain. V lost 4 bases and J lost 0, with 16 bases in between. The germline gives CDR1 MNHNS, CDR2 SASEGT. The CDR3 totals 17 residues. CDR3 DNA sequence: TGTGCCAGCAGTGTTCGTGCGCAGGACTATAGCAATCAGCCCCAGCATTTT. Its protein is CASSVRAQDYSNQPQHF.

V and J are TRBV5-4 and TRBJ2-3, with 7 positions matching TRBD2. J was trimmed by 1 base and V by 0 bases; bases with no gene match: 2. Germline V gene data show CDR1 as SGHNT and CDR2 as YYREEE (reference sequence). The CDR3 has 15 amino acids. The DNA of the CDR3 is TGTGCCAGCAGCTTGGACGCGGGGGGCACAGATACGCAGTATTTT. As protein: CASSLDAGGTDTQYF.

In its sample, this clone was seen a few times. V gene TRBV6-5 combines with J gene TRBJ1-5; no clear D. This CDR3 spans 13 amino acids. Germline CDR1 MNHEY, CDR2 SVGAGI. Trimming took off 5 bases at V and 6 bases at J, with 11 bases between the two ends. The CDR3 DNA reads TGTGCCAGCAGTCCCAAGTGGCCTCAGCCCCAGCATTTT. It translates to CASSPKWPQPQHF.